This entry lists 31 T cell receptor beta chains sequenced from one sample in a study of immune evolution from preneoplasia to lung adenocarcinoma. The protocol was immunoSEQ multiplex PCR, while the TCRdb copy is restricted to in-frame clones and leaves out a portion. This sample yields approximately 4,000 clones, of which more than 80% are seen a single time; approximately 4.1% belongs to the top ten. The sequenced material came from FFPE minimally invasive lung adenocarcinoma tissue. The receptors here all came from a donor aged 70 or over with lung adenocarcinoma.

The J gene is TRBJ2-7, the V gene TRBV7-3, with TRBD2 identical over 9 bases. The CDR3 extends over 13 amino acids. The ends lost 2 bases at V and 7 bases at J; junction bases unmatched: 3. Germline-derived CDR1 and CDR2 are SGHTA and FQGTGA. This chain's CDR3 is CASSLVSGREQYF. The DNA for the CDR3 is TGTGCCAGCAGCTTAGTGAGCGGGAGGGAGCAGTACTTC.

This chain joins TRBV27 and TRBJ2-1, with D possibly TRBD2 on 6 matching bases. The CDR3 is 15 residues long. V shed 3 bases and J shed 0 bases, with 9 bases lying between them. Germline V CDR1 and CDR2: MNHEY, SMNVEV (reference sequence). The chain's CDR3 is CASSFTGSSYNEQFF. The CDR3 region has the DNA TGTGCCAGCAGTTTTACCGGGAGCTCCTACAATGAGCAGTTCTTC.

This chain connects TRBV14 to TRBJ2-1, with D maybe TRBD2 (6 bases). This CDR3 spans 14 amino acids. CDR1 and CDR2 from the germline V gene are SGHDN and FVKESK. V shed 0 bases and J shed 6 bases, with 9 bases lying between them. The CDR3 sequence: CASSQEWGGNEQFF. The CDR3 region has the DNA TGTGCCAGCAGCCAAGAATGGGGAGGCAATGAGCAGTTCTTC.

CDR3 coding DNA: TGCGCCAGCAGCCCCAATGGGGCGGGGTCCGGGGCCAACGTCCTGACTTTC. It specifies CASSPNGAGSGANVLTF. The chain couples TRBV4-1 to TRBJ2-6; weak D call: TRBD2 (6 bases). The CDR3 sequence is 17 residues long. V was shortened by 4 bases and J by 4 bases, with 17 bases between the two germline ends. Germline values: CDR1 MGHRA, CDR2 YSYEKL.

This chain links TRBV5-6 with TRBJ2-1, with 9 bases matching TRBD2. CDR1 and CDR2 from the germline V gene are SGHDT and YYEEEE. The CDR3 runs 18 residues. V gave up 0 bases and J gave up 6 bases; unmatched junction bases: 13. CDR3 DNA: TGTGCCAGCAGCTTGGTAATAGTGGCGGCTAGCGGGATCAATGAGCAGTTCTTC. Translated: CASSLVIVAASGINEQFF.

This clone was seen a single time. The CDR3 DNA reads as TGTGCCAGTAGTAGCTCGGGACAGGTACATGGCTACACCTTC. Translation: CASSSSGQVHGYTF. The chain employs TRBV19 and TRBJ1-2; TRBD1 matches at 8 bases. Looked up from germline, CDR1 is LNHDA and CDR2 is SQIVND (reference sequence). V lost 4 bases to trimming and J lost 6 bases; unmatched junction nucleotides: 7. The CDR3 covers 14 residues.

This clone has just one count. The CDR3 coding sequence is TGTGCCAGCAGCTTCTCGCAGGGGGCAAATCAGCCCCAGCATTTT. This codes for CASSFSQGANQPQHF. The chain couples TRBV7-2 to TRBJ1-5; TRBD1 aligns across 8 bases. Per germline, CDR1 SGHTA and CDR2 FQGNSA. V dropped 3 bases and J dropped 4; count of bases not matched to a gene: 5. There are 15 residues in the CDR3. The full variable domain, completed using reference TRBV7-2 and TRBJ1-5, is GAGVSQSPSNKVTEKGKDVELRCDPISGHTALYWYRQSLGQGLEFLIYFQGNSAPDKSGLPSDRFSAERTGGSVSTLTIQRTQQEDSAVYLCASSFSQGANQPQHFGDGTRLSIL.

The chain is built from TRBV19 and TRBJ2-7, with a possible D match to TRBD1 (5 bases). The length of the CDR3 is 14 residues. Trimming took 4 bases from V and 2 from J, leaving 12 bases between them. Germline V gene data show CDR1 as LNHDA and CDR2 as SQIVND (reference sequence). This chain's CDR3 is CASSKSQGPYEQYF. CDR3 DNA sequence: TGTGCCAGTAGTAAGTCCCAGGGTCCCTACGAGCAGTACTTC.

The V gene is TRBV18, the J gene TRBJ2-3; D is unclear. Trimming removed 4 bases at V and 0 bases at J, with 26 bases between. The CDR3 sequence is 20 residues long. From germline, CDR1 is KGHSH and CDR2 LQKENI. The DNA for the CDR3 is TGTGCCAGCTCACTATCCACGGCATCCCCGGTTCGTAGTAGCACAGATACGCAGTATTTT. This translates into CASSLSTASPVRSSTDTQYF.

This chain connects TRBV10-1 to TRBJ2-7; the match to TRBD1 covers 7 bases. The CDR3 totals 14 residues. The germline V gene encodes CDR1 WNHNN and CDR2 SYGVQD (reference sequence). V shed 3 bases and J 5 bases; nucleotides not matched to a gene: 7. The CDR3 sequence is CASSDTTGTDEQYF. DNA for the CDR3: TGCGCCAGCAGTGATACGACAGGGACGGACGAGCAGTACTTC.

V and J are TRBV20-1 and TRBJ2-1; TRBD2 aligns across 8 bases. The junction had 0 bases not matched to a gene; V was cut back by 1 base and J by 10 bases. The CDR3 sequence is 11 residues long. CDR1 and CDR2 from the germline V gene are DFQATT and SNEGSKA (reference sequence). The CDR3 DNA is TGCAGTGCTAGAGTAGCGGGAGAGCAGTTCTTC. This gives the protein CSARVAGEQFF.

This clone was seen a few times. The genes are TRBV18 and TRBJ1-2, with 9 bases matching TRBD1. This CDR3 is 15 amino acids long. V was clipped by 0 bases and J by 2 bases; unmatched bases: 1. The V gene's germline CDR1 is KGHSH and CDR2 LQKENI. In nucleotides, the CDR3 is TGTGCCAGCTCACCACCGGGACAGGGAAACTATGGCTACACCTTC. This sequence encodes CASSPPGQGNYGYTF.

The V gene is TRBV18, the J gene TRBJ1-1; the D gene is possibly TRBD1 (5 bases). The ends were cut back, 6 bases at V and 0 bases at J, with 8 bases in the middle. Germline CDR1 and CDR2: KGHSH and LQKENI. CDR3 size: 13 residues. The DNA for the CDR3 is TGTGCCAGCTCGCGGGACTTGAACACTGAAGCTTTCTTT. This gives the protein CASSRDLNTEAFF.

J is TRBJ2-1 and V is TRBV7-3; 7 nucleotides match TRBD1. This CDR3 comprises 19 residues. CDR1 is SGHTA and CDR2 is FQGTGA in the germline V gene. V lost 1 base and J lost 0; bases outside the gene matches: 12. The CDR3 nucleotides read TGTGCCAGCAGCTTAAAACCCCGGGACAGTACAAGCTCCTACAATGAGCAGTTCTTC. This codes for CASSLKPRDSTSSYNEQFF. Full variable domain (outside the CDR3, taken from reference TRBV7-3 and TRBJ2-1): GAGVSQTPSNKVTEKGKYVELRCDPISGHTALYWYRQSLGQGPEFLIYFQGTGAADDSGLPNDRFFAVRPEGSVSTLKIQRTERGDSAVYLCASSLKPRDSTSSYNEQFFGPGTRLTVL.

The rearrangement joins TRBV6-1 to TRBJ1-1, with 7 nucleotides matching TRBD1. Trimming took 1 base from V and 3 from J; bases not matched to a gene: 11. CDR1 MNHNS and CDR2 SASEGT come from the germline V gene. The CDR3 extends over 17 amino acids. The CDR3 bases are TGTGCCAGCAGTGAAGGGAGGAGGGGACAGATACACACTGAAGCTTTCTTT. Its translation: CASSEGRRGQIHTEAFF.

This sequence joins TRBV27 and TRBJ1-1; D not certain. The CDR3 is made up of 13 amino acids. In germline, CDR1 is MNHEY, CDR2 SMNVEV (reference sequence). V was trimmed by 2 bases and J by 1 base, leaving 5 bases between them. The CDR3, as DNA: TGTGCCAGCAGTTTAGTGGAGAACACTGAAGCTTTCTTT. Protein: CASSLVENTEAFF.

The J gene is TRBJ2-1, the V gene TRBV27; D call uncertain. Germline lookup yields CDR1 MNHEY and CDR2 SMNVEV (reference sequence). The V end was cut by 5 bases, the J end by 9 bases, with 14 bases between. This CDR3 is 13 amino acids long. In DNA, the CDR3 is TGTGCCAGCAGTCAGGACCTGGCATTTGAGCAGTTCTTC. Protein sequence: CASSQDLAFEQFF.

The rearrangement joins TRBV7-8 to TRBJ1-5; no clear D. V shed 1 base and J shed 4 bases, with 14 bases lying between them. Germline V gene data show CDR1 as SGHVS and CDR2 as FQNEAQ. The CDR3 extends over 16 amino acids. Here the CDR3 DNA reads TGTGCCAGCAGCTTAGAGGCCAGGTTCCTTAATCAGCCCCAGCATTTT. Translating gives CASSLEARFLNQPQHF.

This sequence joins TRBV10-1 and TRBJ2-1; TRBD1 aligns across 7 bases. This CDR3 contains 17 residues. V lost 0 bases, J lost 2 bases, and 7 bases stayed unmatched. CDR1 is WNHNN, CDR2 SYGVQD, per germline (reference sequence). In DNA form, the CDR3 reads TGCGCCAGCAGTGAGTCAATTACAGGGGCCCCCTACAATGAGCAGTTCTTC. Its protein is CASSESITGAPYNEQFF.

This clone has more than one count but fewer than ten. The chain joins TRBV11-3 to TRBJ2-5; 8 nucleotides match TRBD1. This CDR3 has 14 amino acids. V trimming: 5 bases; J trimming: 4 bases; junction bases outside the gene matches: 6. Germline CDR1 reads SGHNT; CDR2 reads YENEEA. The CDR3 DNA sequence: TGTGCCAGCAGCCCTATGACAGGGGTAGAGACCCAGTACTTC. Protein: CASSPMTGVETQYF.

The genes are TRBV19 and TRBJ1-1, with D perhaps matching TRBD1 (6 bases). V was clipped by 4 bases and J by 5 bases, with 17 bases between them. Germline V lookup: CDR1 LNHDA, CDR2 SQIVND (reference sequence). This CDR3 has 15 amino acids. The CDR3: CASSTLGGLGTEAFF. CDR3 in DNA: TGTGCCAGTAGTACCCTCGGGGGGCTAGGGACTGAAGCTTTCTTT.

The chain is built from TRBV29-1 and TRBJ1-1; possibly TRBD1 for D (6 bases). The CDR3 sequence is 15 residues long. Germline CDR1 and CDR2: SQVTM and ANQGSEA. V was trimmed by 5 bases and J by 3 bases, leaving 19 bases between them. In DNA form, the CDR3 reads TGCAGCGTTCGAATTGAGTACAGGGAGGACACTGAAGCTTTCTTT. As protein: CSVRIEYREDTEAFF.

V gene TRBV7-6 combines with J gene TRBJ2-7; 9 bases agree with TRBD1. The CDR3 consists of 14 residues. CDR1 and CDR2 from the germline V gene are SGHVS and FNYEAQ. V dropped 1 base and J dropped 3; count of bases not matched to a gene: 1. This CDR3 reads CASSLGQGGYEQYF. The CDR3 region has the DNA TGTGCCAGCAGCTTAGGACAGGGGGGCTACGAGCAGTACTTC.

The chain is built from TRBV2 and TRBJ1-4; a possible D gene is TRBD1 (6 bases). Germline assignment: CDR1 SNHLY and CDR2 FYNNEI. CDR3 size: 13 residues. V was clipped by 7 bases and J by 8 bases, with 14 bases between them. The CDR3 sequence: CASKNREGEKLFF. CDR3 nucleotides: TGTGCCAGCAAAAACAGGGAGGGAGAAAAACTGTTTTTT.

This clone was seen just once. The rearrangement joins TRBV6-5 to TRBJ1-1, with 7 bases aligning to TRBD1. Germline V gene data show CDR1 as MNHEY and CDR2 as SVGAGI. V shed 3 bases and J 1 base; nucleotides not matched to a gene: 2. The CDR3 totals 14 residues. CDR3 nucleotide sequence: TGTGCCAGCAGTTATCGGACAGGGAACACTGAAGCTTTCTTT. Encoded protein: CASSYRTGNTEAFF.

This chain connects TRBV5-1 to TRBJ2-1; tentatively, D is TRBD2 (6 bases). Germline values: CDR1 SGHRS, CDR2 YFSETQ. This CDR3 contains 16 residues. The V gene lost 5 bases and the J gene lost 1 base, with 16 bases spanning the gap. Here the CDR3 reads CASRPQAGNSYNEQFF. Written as DNA, the CDR3 is TGCGCCAGCAGACCTCAGGCGGGAAATTCCTACAATGAGCAGTTCTTC.

Worth noting for this clone: Other DNA sequences within the sample encode an identical CDR3. V and J are TRBV27 and TRBJ2-7; D might be TRBD2 (6 bases). In germline, CDR1 is MNHEY, CDR2 SMNVEV (reference sequence). Trimming took off 2 bases at V and 2 bases at J, with 13 bases between the two ends. This CDR3 contains 15 residues. CDR3 DNA sequence: TGTGCCAGCAGTTTAGGGGGAGGCCTAACCTACGAGCAGTACTTC. It encodes CASSLGGGLTYEQYF.

This rearrangement joins TRBV6-5 to TRBJ1-1; the D is unclear. Germline V gene data show CDR1 as MNHEY and CDR2 as SVGAGI. The CDR3 totals 13 residues. V lost 6 bases and J lost 1, with 9 bases in between. The CDR3 loop is CASRPRPNTEAFF. The CDR3 DNA reads TGTGCCAGCAGGCCGAGACCGAACACTGAAGCTTTCTTT.

The sample holds one count of this clone. The CDR3 sequence is CASDRQGRGEQYF. The CDR3 DNA follows: TGTGCCAGCGACCGACAGGGACGGGGGGAGCAGTACTTC. This rearrangement joins TRBV7-2 to TRBJ2-7, with D possibly TRBD1 on 7 matching bases. CDR1 and CDR2 (germline): SGHTA, FQGNSA. CDR3 size: 13 residues. Trimming took 8 bases from V and 7 from J, leaving 18 bases between them.

With regard to this clone: An end of the junction does not agree with germline; a read error may underlie this. The chain couples TRBV4-2 to TRBJ2-1; 10 bases match TRBD2. Germline V gene data show CDR1 as LGHNA and CDR2 as YNFKEQ. CDR3 length: 18 amino acids. CDR3 sequence: CVSSQDRDPAGGLGEQFF. As DNA, the CDR3 is TGTGTCAGCAGCCAAGATAGGGATCCAGCGGGAGGGCTAGGTGAGCAGTTCTTC.

The chain carries TRBV30 and TRBJ2-3; TRBD2 aligns across 12 bases. In germline, CDR1 is GTSNPN, CDR2 SVGIG (reference sequence). Trimming cost V 4 bases and J 2 bases; bases outside gene matches: 4. This CDR3 contains 15 residues. The CDR3 bases are TGTGCCTGGACCGGACTAGCGGGGCACACAGATACGCAGTATTTT. The encoded protein is CAWTGLAGHTDTQYF.